This is a list of T cell receptor beta chains from one sample in a study of cytomegalovirus exposure and HLA in healthy donors. Sequenced by immunoSEQ multiplex PCR; TCRdb stores in-frame clones only, minus some. The table lists approximately 150,000 clones, 70% to 85% of them singletons, with about 4.4% in the top ten. The sequenced sample consisted of PBMCs. The receptors stem from a man aged 35 to 55 in good health and CMV-seronegative. CDR3s include the opening cysteine and the closing phenylalanine or tryptophan. A D gene is named only where the DNA matches it firmly.

v_gene: TRBV6-1
d_gene: NA
j_gene: TRBJ1-2
CDR3aa: CASVMAFNYGYTF

v_gene: TRBV11-2
d_gene: TRBD1
j_gene: TRBJ1-1
CDR3aa: CASSPGDRVNTEAFF

v_gene: TRBV10-2
d_gene: NA
j_gene: TRBJ2-7
CDR3aa: CASSERRGGLMEQYF

v_gene: TRBV28
d_gene: NA
j_gene: TRBJ2-1
CDR3aa: CASSFPQTTGNEQFF

v_gene: TRBV10-3
d_gene: TRBD1
j_gene: TRBJ1-2
CDR3aa: CAIREQGDGYTF

v_gene: TRBV7-7
d_gene: TRBD2
j_gene: TRBJ2-1
CDR3aa: CASSLRLAGGYNEQFF

v_gene: TRBV21-1
d_gene: NA
j_gene: TRBJ1-2
CDR3aa: CASSKVLGRGGLAYGYTF

v_gene: TRBV10-2
d_gene: TRBD1
j_gene: TRBJ1-4
CDR3aa: CASRDRGSLWKLFF

v_gene: TRBV5-4
d_gene: TRBD1
j_gene: TRBJ2-1
CDR3aa: CASSPRDRVLVRAYNEQFF

v_gene: TRBV10-2
d_gene: NA
j_gene: TRBJ1-1
CDR3aa: CASSARLSTEAFF

v_gene: TRBV4-1
d_gene: NA
j_gene: TRBJ2-4
CDR3aa: CASSPLRLDLAKNIQYF

v_gene: TRBV5-6
d_gene: TRBD1
j_gene: TRBJ2-3
CDR3aa: CASSWGDRPSADTQYF

v_gene: TRBV6-5
d_gene: TRBD2
j_gene: TRBJ2-3
CDR3aa: CASSPGGSGTDTQYF

v_gene: TRBV25-1
d_gene: NA
j_gene: TRBJ2-3
CDR3aa: CASSGKTKTDTQYF

v_gene: TRBV9
d_gene: TRBD2
j_gene: TRBJ2-7
CDR3aa: CASSVGTSGGEQYF

v_gene: TRBV9
d_gene: TRBD2
j_gene: TRBJ2-2
CDR3aa: CASSVEGLAGAGELFF

v_gene: TRBV5-5
d_gene: NA
j_gene: TRBJ2-7
CDR3aa: CASSLINVSGEQYF

v_gene: TRBV7-9
d_gene: NA
j_gene: TRBJ1-2
CDR3aa: CASSLGEDYGYTF

v_gene: TRBV5-6
d_gene: NA
j_gene: TRBJ2-5
CDR3aa: CASSLWGRQETQYF

v_gene: TRBV6-7
d_gene: TRBD2
j_gene: TRBJ2-7
CDR3aa: CASSYSREGPIYEQYF

v_gene: TRBV9
d_gene: TRBD1
j_gene: TRBJ2-2
CDR3aa: CASSGQGASNTGELFF

v_gene: TRBV27
d_gene: NA
j_gene: TRBJ1-1
CDR3aa: CASSLYITGEAFF

v_gene: TRBV5-5
d_gene: NA
j_gene: TRBJ2-7
CDR3aa: CASSLVGEVVHEQYF

v_gene: TRBV2
d_gene: NA
j_gene: TRBJ1-6
CDR3aa: CASTPSSPLHF

v_gene: TRBV19
d_gene: NA
j_gene: TRBJ1-1
CDR3aa: CASSRGGGGGGTEAFF

v_gene: TRBV7-6
d_gene: NA
j_gene: TRBJ1-1
CDR3aa: CASSPPTGGNTEAFF

v_gene: TRBV6-1
d_gene: NA
j_gene: TRBJ1-1
CDR3aa: CASSNTGSFTEAFF

v_gene: TRBV5-1
d_gene: NA
j_gene: TRBJ2-3
CDR3aa: CASSFAATDTQYF

v_gene: TRBV15
d_gene: NA
j_gene: TRBJ1-2
CDR3aa: CATSRGAREADF

v_gene: TRBV7-8
d_gene: NA
j_gene: TRBJ1-1
CDR3aa: CASSLNSGEAFF

v_gene: TRBV2
d_gene: TRBD2
j_gene: NA
CDR3aa: CASSPGGAGGRSSYEQYF

v_gene: TRBV30
d_gene: NA
j_gene: TRBJ1-1
CDR3aa: CAWSRGIGEAFF

v_gene: TRBV28
d_gene: TRBD1
j_gene: TRBJ2-2
CDR3aa: CASVRGRGSTGELFF

v_gene: TRBV6-1
d_gene: NA
j_gene: TRBJ2-1
CDR3aa: CASSEGGSPNNEQFF

v_gene: TRBV7-2
d_gene: NA
j_gene: TRBJ1-5
CDR3aa: CASNNRVNQPQHF

v_gene: TRBV19
d_gene: NA
j_gene: TRBJ2-2
CDR3aa: CASSILSQGTGELFF

v_gene: TRBV4-1
d_gene: NA
j_gene: TRBJ1-2
CDR3aa: CASSQTQGANYGYTF

v_gene: TRBV6-5
d_gene: TRBD2
j_gene: TRBJ2-7
CDR3aa: CASSYLLAASYEQYF

v_gene: TRBV4-1
d_gene: TRBD1
j_gene: TRBJ2-7
CDR3aa: CASSYWTGHYEQYF

v_gene: TRBV9
d_gene: NA
j_gene: TRBJ2-3
CDR3aa: CASSVATGSADTQYF

v_gene: TRBV9
d_gene: TRBD1
j_gene: TRBJ2-1
CDR3aa: CASSVGGTGVSHEQFF

v_gene: TRBV19
d_gene: NA
j_gene: TRBJ2-1
CDR3aa: CASSDDLGFGEQFF